These T cell receptor beta chains were read from a single sample in a study of vaccination and CD4 T cells after COVID-19. The antigens these receptors bind are not known. Each CDR3 protein is one row after TCRdb ran MiXCR on the PCR reads. The data show about 14,000 distinct CDR3 sequences, 25% to 35% seen once. The sample taken for sequencing was cultured CD4+ T cells from blood. Receptors were obtained from a human donor with COVID-19. Each CDR3 is given with its conserved first and last residue. D genes are given only for firm matches. Only part of the rows carry a size: once, few, many, or a class if the clone is expanded.

j_gene,v_gene,d_gene,abundance,CDR3nt,CDR3aa
TRBJ2-2,TRBV7-2,.,few,TGTGCCAGCAGGCCCCCCCGGTGGCAGAACACCGGGGAGCTGTTTTTT,CASRPPRWQNTGELFF
TRBJ1-1,TRBV6-1,.,.,TGTGCCGGCAGCTTCAGCAGACGGAACACTGAAGCTTTCTTT,CAGSFSRRNTEAFF
TRBJ1-2,TRBV12-3/TRBV12-4,TRBD1,few,TGTGCCAGCAGTTTCGACAGGGCGTCCTATGGCTACACCTTC,CASSFDRASYGYTF
TRBJ2-4,TRBV7-2,.,few,TGTGCCAGCAGCCAGGGGGGCCGAACAGGGTTCGGGAACTTC,CASSQGGRTGFGNF
TRBJ2-7,TRBV27,.,.,TGTGCCAGCAGTTTAGGCCTCCGCTACGAGCAGTACTTC,CASSLGLRYEQYF
TRBJ2-7,TRBV2,.,few,TGTGCCAGCAGTGTGCGCGAGCAGTACTTC,CASSVREQYF
TRBJ1-4,TRBV19,.,.,TGTGCCAGTACCGGAGCGGCCTCTGCAACTAATGAAAAACTGTTTTTT,CASTGAASATNEKLFF
TRBJ2-1,TRBV5-1,TRBD2,once,TGCGCCAGCTCACTAGCGGGGGGTACCTACAATGAGCAGTTCTTC,CASSLAGGTYNEQFF
TRBJ1-1,TRBV25-1,.,.,TGTGCCAGCAGTTTCTCCAACAGGGCGAACACTGAAGCTTTCTTT,CASSFSNRANTEAFF
TRBJ2-3,TRBV20-1,TRBD2,.,TGCAGTGCTAGACCTGGGACTACCACAGATACGCAGTATTTT,CSARPGTTTDTQYF
TRBJ1-1,TRBV11-2,.,few,TGTGCCAGCAGCTTTGGGCCCTACGCTGAAGCTTTCTTT,CASSFGPYAEAFF
TRBJ2-3,TRBV11-3,.,.,TGTGCCAGCAGCAAACGAACAGGGACAGATACGCAGTATTTT,CASSKRTGTDTQYF
TRBJ1-3,TRBV18,TRBD1,.,TGTGCCAGCTCACCACAGCTGTCAGGGGGCGCTTCTGGAAACACCATATATTTT,CASSPQLSGGASGNTIYF
TRBJ1-4,TRBV11-2,TRBD1,.,TGTGCCAGCAGCACGCTCCAGAGGGGGCCAAATGAAAAACTGTTTTTT,CASSTLQRGPNEKLFF
TRBJ1-6,TRBV6-1,.,few,TGTGCCAGCAGACCGGGGGTGGAGAATTCACCCCTCCACTTT,CASRPGVENSPLHF
TRBJ2-2,TRBV2,.,few,TGTGCCAGCAGGGAGAGCTTCGCGAACACCGGGGAGCTGTTTTTT,CASRESFANTGELFF
TRBJ1-2,TRBV6-5,TRBD1,few,TGTGCCAGCAGTTACTTTCCACAGGGGCGATTGTTGGATTATGGCTACACCTTC,CASSYFPQGRLLDYGYTF
TRBJ1-6,TRBV4-1,.,.,TGCGCCAGCAGCCAAGATTATGCCGGGACAAAGAATTCACCCCTCCACTTT,CASSQDYAGTKNSPLHF
TRBJ2-2,TRBV6-1,TRBD2,.,TGTGCCAGCAGTGAAGCTTTAGCGGGGGGCGGTGGCGGGGAGCTGTTTTTT,CASSEALAGGGGGELFF
TRBJ1-1,TRBV29-1,.,.,TGCAGCGTTGTGACTCTAAGGGGAACTGAAGCTTTCTTT,CSVVTLRGTEAFF
TRBJ1-1,TRBV7-2,TRBD1,few,TGTGCCAGCAGCTCAGACAGGGGGAACACTGAAGCTTTCTTT,CASSSDRGNTEAFF
TRBJ2-1,TRBV7-9,TRBD2,few,TGTGCCAGCAGCTTGGGGACTACACACTTC,CASSLGTTHF
TRBJ1-1,TRBV11-3,.,.,TGTGCCAGCAGCTTAGGCACGGACCTGAGAGCTTTCTTT,CASSLGTDLRAFF
TRBJ2-3,TRBV6-8,TRBD2,.,TGTGCCAGCAGTTACTCAGGGACTAATCGGGTAGATACGCAGTATTTT,CASSYSGTNRVDTQYF
TRBJ1-2,TRBV11-3,.,few,TGTGCCAGCAGCTTAGAGGGTGGCCATGGCACCTTC,CASSLEGGHGTF
TRBJ1-1,TRBV6-1,TRBD1,.,TGTGCCACCAGGTCAGGGGGCGCGGACACTGAAGCTTTCTTT,CATRSGGADTEAFF
TRBJ1-1,TRBV24-1,.,few,TGTGCCACCAGCGACGGTATGAACACTGAAGCTTTCTTT,CATSDGMNTEAFF
TRBJ2-7,TRBV20-1,.,.,TGCAGTGCTAGAGGACGAGTTAACGAGCAGTACTTC,CSARGRVNEQYF
TRBJ1-5,TRBV12-3/TRBV12-4,.,few,TGTGCCAGCAGACCCCAGGGTTCCAATCAGCCCCAGCATTTT,CASRPQGSNQPQHF
TRBJ1-3,TRBV6-2/TRBV6-3,.,.,TGTGCCAGCAGTTCCGGGAGTGCCGCGGGAAACACCATATATTTT,CASSSGSAAGNTIYF
TRBJ1-1,TRBV23-1,TRBD1,large,TGCGCCAGCAAAGTCCGGGACAGGTTCGCGAACACTGAAGCTTTCTTT,CASKVRDRFANTEAFF
TRBJ2-5,TRBV20-1,.,medium-sized,TGCAGTGCTACCGGCCCCCGACAACACCAAGAGACCCAGTACTTC,CSATGPRQHQETQYF
TRBJ2-3,TRBV6-1,.,.,TGTGCCAGCAGTGCCCAGGGAGTGGGCACAGATACGCAGTATTTT,CASSAQGVGTDTQYF
TRBJ2-7,TRBV27,TRBD1,.,TGTGCCAGCGGGAGAACAACAGGGGGCCGGTTTTACGAGCAGTACTTC,CASGRTTGGRFYEQYF
TRBJ2-5,TRBV19,.,.,TGTGCCAGTAGTCCGGCAGGGTGGGAGACCCAGTACTTC,CASSPAGWETQYF
TRBJ2-2,TRBV6-5,.,few,TGTGCCAGCAGTTCCCTCTGGGAGCTGTTTTTT,CASSSLWELFF
TRBJ1-1,TRBV11-2,TRBD1,.,TGTGCCAGCAGCTACAGGGGGCACACTGAAGCTTTCTTT,CASSYRGHTEAFF
TRBJ1-2,TRBV10-3,TRBD1,few,TGTGCCATCAGGGGTACAGGGGTTCTTGGCTACACCTTC,CAIRGTGVLGYTF
TRBJ2-2,TRBV21-1,.,.,TGTGCCAGCAGCAAATTACAGGGGTTATTGAACACCGGGGAGCTGTTTTTT,CASSKLQGLLNTGELFF
TRBJ1-2,TRBV20-1,TRBD1,medium-sized,TGCAGTGCTAGAGGCCCGGGACAGGGGATGGGCTACACCTTC,CSARGPGQGMGYTF
TRBJ1-2,TRBV19,.,.,TGTGCCAGTAGTTCCGGGCCCGGGTTCGTAGACTATGGCTACACCTTC,CASSSGPGFVDYGYTF
TRBJ1-2,TRBV6-1,TRBD1,medium-sized,TGTGCCAGCAGGGACAGGGCGTTCCATGGCTACACCTTC,CASRDRAFHGYTF
TRBJ2-5,TRBV5-1,.,.,TGCGCCAGCAGCTTGAGGGGCCAAGAGACCCAGTACTTC,CASSLRGQETQYF
TRBJ2-4,TRBV7-9,.,.,TGTGCCAGCAGCTCCGGGAGTCAGCTAGCCAAAAACATTCAGTACTTC,CASSSGSQLAKNIQYF
TRBJ2-7,TRBV7-2,.,.,TGTGCCAGCAGCTTAGTAGCGTTGTACGAGCAGTACTTC,CASSLVALYEQYF
TRBJ1-1,TRBV6-5,.,.,TGTGCCAGCAGTTCAACAGTCAGTAACACTGAAGCTTTCTTT,CASSSTVSNTEAFF
TRBJ1-1,TRBV5-1,.,.,TGCGCCAGCAGCACGGGGGCGGCCCTGAACACTGAAGCTTTCTTT,CASSTGAALNTEAFF
TRBJ2-4,TRBV20-1,TRBD2,few,TGCAGTGCTAGCAATCCTAGCGGGGGGCTCCTAGCCAAAAACATTCAGTACTTC,CSASNPSGGLLAKNIQYF
TRBJ2-5,TRBV29-1,TRBD2,few,TGCAGCGCCGATACTAGCGGGGGCGAGACCCAGTACTTC,CSADTSGGETQYF
TRBJ2-7,TRBV19,.,.,TGTGCCAGTAAGGGCGGAGTAGGAGGGCAGAAAGACTACGAGCAGTACTTC,CASKGGVGGQKDYEQYF
TRBJ2-2,TRBV29-1,.,.,TGCAGCGCAGCCCTTGGGGGCCGAATCACCGGGGAGCTGTTTTTT,CSAALGGRITGELFF
TRBJ2-3,TRBV6-4,TRBD2,few,TGTGCCAGCAGTGGGACTAGCGGGGCGGATACGCAGTATTTT,CASSGTSGADTQYF
TRBJ1-2,TRBV2,TRBD1,.,TGTGCCAGCAGTCAGGGACAGGGGGGGCCGTATGGCTACACCTTC,CASSQGQGGPYGYTF
TRBJ2-7,TRBV11-2,.,few,TGTGCCAGCAGCTTTTCGGGGGCACCATCCTACGAGCAGTACTTC,CASSFSGAPSYEQYF
TRBJ2-7,TRBV11-1,TRBD1,.,TGTGCCAGCAGCAGGGGACAGACCTACGAGCAGTACTTC,CASSRGQTYEQYF
TRBJ1-2,TRBV28,.,few,TGTGCCAGCAGGGGAGATAGGATTAGCTATGGCTACACCTTC,CASRGDRISYGYTF
TRBJ1-1,TRBV18,.,.,TGTGCCAGCTCACCAAAGGGTAATGGGGAAGCTTTCTTT,CASSPKGNGEAFF
TRBJ1-6,TRBV12-3/TRBV12-4,.,.,TGTGCCAGCAGACCCAGGGATTCACCCCTCCACTTT,CASRPRDSPLHF
TRBJ1-2,TRBV30,.,few,TGTGCCTGGAGTACTTATGGGCAGAGGGCCATTGGCTACACCTTC,CAWSTYGQRAIGYTF
TRBJ2-3,TRBV7-2,.,once,TGTGCCAGCAGCTTAGATAGGGATCCCACAGATACGCAGTATTTT,CASSLDRDPTDTQYF